The 28 T cell receptor beta chains given below trace back to one sample, sequenced in a study of Graves' ophthalmopathy and Graves' hyperthyroidism. Beta-chain TCR CDR3 regions were amplified from RNA transcripts. First-round RT-PCR relied on HTBI primers, and a second-round multiplex PCR came next. TCRdb analysed the multiplex PCR reads with MiXCR anew, one entry per CDR3 protein. The sample holds around 670,000 distinct CDR3 sequences, 40% seen once. Material for sequencing was peripheral blood. These receptors were collected from an adult man with Graves' ophthalmopathy.

V usage is TRBV6-4 and J usage is TRBJ1-5; D is uncertain. The germline V and J ends were trimmed by 4 bases and 7 bases, with 8 bases remaining between them. This CDR3 has 12 residues. Germline V gene lookup returns CDR1 MRHNA and CDR2 SNTAGT. The CDR3: CASSVGRQPQHF. The CDR3 DNA reads as TGTGCCAGCAGTGTAGGGCGACAGCCCCAGCATTTT.

This clonotype was detected ten times or more. The chain carries TRBV7-9 and TRBJ1-4; D might be TRBD1 (5 bases). The CDR3 has 16 amino acids. V gave up 3 bases and J gave up 3 bases, with 14 bases separating them. CDR1 SEHNR and CDR2 FQNEAQ come from the germline V gene (reference sequence). CDR3: CASSFAGVVANEKLFF. The CDR3 coding sequence is TGTGCCAGCAGCTTCGCGGGGGTGGTAGCTAATGAAAAACTGTTTTTT.

The chain links TRBV7-9 to TRBJ1-1; weak D call: TRBD1 (6 bases). Between the trimmed V and J ends, which lost 5 bases and 0 bases, there was a span of 13 bases. This CDR3 spans 15 amino acids. Germline assignment: CDR1 SEHNR and CDR2 FQNEAQ (reference sequence). Written as DNA, the CDR3 is TGTGCCAGCAGCGGAGGGGGGGGCCTGAACACTGAAGCTTTCTTT. It specifies CASSGGGGLNTEAFF.

V and J are TRBV6-2 or TRBV6-3 and TRBJ2-7, with a possible D match to TRBD1 (5 bases). The CDR3 is 12 residues long. Germline assignment: CDR1 MNHEY and CDR2 SVGEGT. Trimming took 11 bases from V and 2 from J, leaving 13 bases between them. CDR3 nucleotide sequence: TGTGCCTGGAGCCAAGGGGCCTACGAGCAGTACTTC. It yields the protein CAWSQGAYEQYF.

This clonotype was found many times. The chain couples TRBV10-3 to TRBJ1-2; D possibly corresponds to TRBD1 (6 bases). CDR1 and CDR2 from the germline V gene are ENHRY and SYGVKD. The CDR3 sequence is 14 residues long. With 3 bases removed from V and 2 bases from J, the gap between germline ends came to 10 bases. The CDR3: CAISDPQGNYGYTF. In nucleotides, the CDR3 is TGTGCCATCAGTGACCCACAGGGAAACTATGGCTACACCTTC.

Only a few counts were recorded for this clonotype. The V and J genes are TRBV24-1 and TRBJ2-7; tentatively, D is TRBD1 or TRBD2 (6 bases each). The length of the CDR3 is 13 residues. The V end was cut by 11 bases, the J end by 4 bases, with 17 bases between. The germline V gene encodes CDR1 KGHDR and CDR2 SFDVKD. DNA for the CDR3: TGTGCCAGATGGGGGGACAAACAATACGAGCAGTACTTC. As protein: CARWGDKQYEQYF.

The rearrangement joins TRBV7-9 to TRBJ2-5; 7 nucleotides agree with TRBD1. V was pared by 5 bases and J by 5 bases, with 14 bases of the junction left unmatched. CDR1 SEHNR and CDR2 FQNEAQ come from the germline V gene (reference sequence). The CDR3 sequence is 16 residues long. The CDR3 spells CASSQGNRGMRETQYF. The CDR3 DNA reads as TGTGCCAGCAGCCAAGGGAACAGGGGTATGAGGGAGACCCAGTACTTC.

Ten or more counts support this clonotype. Here the CDR3 reads CATSRDTNYEQYF. CDR3 DNA sequence: TGTGCCACCAGCAGGGACACGAACTACGAGCAGTACTTC. V gene TRBV15 combines with J gene TRBJ2-7, with D possibly being TRBD1 (5 bases). The CDR3 sequence is 13 residues long. The V and J ends lost 3 bases and 3 bases respectively, with 9 bases between them. Per germline, CDR1 LNHNV and CDR2 YYDKDF (reference sequence).

The chain carries TRBV2 and TRBJ2-7; no firm D call. The CDR3 has 12 residues. V shed 6 bases and J shed 6 bases, with 12 bases lying between them. The V gene's germline CDR1 is SNHLY and CDR2 FYNNEI. This CDR3 is CASSPGPAEQYF. DNA for the CDR3: TGTGCCAGCAGCCCCGGCCCGGCCGAGCAGTACTTC.

This clonotype has at least ten counts. This rearrangement joins TRBV7-9 to TRBJ2-7; the D gene is possibly TRBD2 (6 bases). Trimming took off 4 bases at V and 8 bases at J, with 21 bases between the two ends. This CDR3 contains 15 residues. Germline loops: CDR1 SEHNR, CDR2 FQNEAQ (reference sequence). The CDR3 reads CASSSLALDHGKQYF. As DNA, the CDR3 is TGTGCCAGCAGCTCACTAGCCCTAGATCATGGGAAGCAGTACTTC.

The chain uses TRBV20-1 and TRBJ2-3, with a tentative D call TRBD2 (6 bases). Looked up from germline, CDR1 is DFQATT and CDR2 is SNEGSKA (reference sequence). The CDR3 spans 15 residues. V was clipped by 6 bases and J by 0 bases, with 16 bases between them. The CDR3, as DNA: TGCAGTGCCAGCGGGTTAGAGAAAAGCACAGATACGCAGTATTTT. It encodes CSASGLEKSTDTQYF.

This clonotype was counted between two and nine times. The gene calls are TRBV2 and TRBJ2-2; 9 bases agree with TRBD2. Germline V gene lookup returns CDR1 SNHLY and CDR2 FYNNEI. After removal of 4 bases from V and 8 bases from J, the junction contained 8 bases not matched to a gene. There are 15 residues in the CDR3. The CDR3 DNA sequence: TGTGCCAGCAGTGTAGGGCTAGCGGGACTGGGGGAGCTGTTTTTT. Residues: CASSVGLAGLGELFF.

A note on this clonotype: The junction departs from the called germline gene at one end, perhaps through a read error. J is TRBJ1-5 and V is TRBV24-1; D gene ambiguous. Looked up from germline, CDR1 is KGHDR and CDR2 is SFDVKD. This CDR3 has 15 residues. This CDR3 reads CASSSPRLSNQPQHF. The CDR3 DNA sequence: TGTGCCAGCAGTAGCCCCAGGCTCAGCAATCAGCCCCAGCATTTT.

V and J are TRBV19 and TRBJ1-2; D is ambiguous. The V gene's germline CDR1 is LNHDA and CDR2 SQIVND (reference sequence). This CDR3 is built from 15 residues. Trimming left V 3 bases short and J 0 bases short, with 11 bases between. In DNA, the CDR3 is TGTGCCAGTAGTATTCGGGCGGCAACTAACTATGGCTACACCTTC. Its protein product is CASSIRAATNYGYTF.

This clonotype was counted between two and nine times. One junction end does not reproduce the germline sequence, and a read error may be involved. This chain links TRBV24-1 with TRBJ1-5; a weak D match, TRBD1 (5 bases). Germline V gene data show CDR1 as KGHDR and CDR2 as SFDVKD. CDR3 length: 14 amino acids. This CDR3 reads CASSYYQGYQPQHF. The CDR3 DNA reads as TGTGCCAGCAGTTACTATCAGGGTTATCAGCCCCAGCATTTT.

This clonotype occurred a few times. This chain joins TRBV29-1 and TRBJ2-3; possibly TRBD1 for D (5 bases). CDR1 and CDR2 (germline): SQVTM, ANQGSEA. The V gene lost 0 bases and the J gene lost 3 bases, with 16 bases spanning the gap. The CDR3 length is 16 residues. Here the CDR3 DNA reads TGCAGCGTTGAAGATGGGTCAAGGGGATGGACAGATACGCAGTATTTT. Protein: CSVEDGSRGWTDTQYF.

The chain carries TRBV9 and TRBJ1-5; D is unresolved. Germline CDR1 reads SGDLS; CDR2 reads YYNGEE. Deletions cut 4 bases from V and 11 bases from J, with 25 bases between. The CDR3 runs to 16 residues. CDR3: CASSSLAGGPSETQHF. The DNA for the CDR3 is TGTGCCAGCAGCTCTTTAGCGGGAGGGCCGTCAGAGACCCAGCATTTT.

This clonotype was seen once. The V gene is TRBV19, the J gene TRBJ2-7, with 7 bases lining up with TRBD1. Germline V lookup: CDR1 LNHDA, CDR2 SQIVND (reference sequence). This CDR3 is 14 amino acids long. V was pared by 3 bases and J by 5 bases, with 7 bases of the junction left unmatched. The CDR3 region is CASSIGQAVNEQYF. Here the CDR3 DNA reads TGTGCCAGTAGTATTGGACAGGCGGTAAACGAGCAGTACTTC.

This clonotype was recorded a few times. This chain joins TRBV9 and TRBJ1-2; the D gene is possibly TRBD1 (5 bases). CDR3 length equals 15 residues. Deletions cut 3 bases from V and 4 bases from J, with 16 bases between. Germline CDR1 is SGDLS and CDR2 is YYNGEE. CDR3 sequence reads: CASSAQEVFSYGYTF. The CDR3 DNA reads TGTGCCAGCAGCGCACAGGAGGTATTTTCCTATGGCTACACCTTC.

About this clonotype itself: At one end, the junction sequence differs from germline, possibly due to a read error. V usage is TRBV25-1 and J usage is TRBJ2-6; 8 bases map to TRBD2. CDR1 is MGHDK, CDR2 SYGVNS, per germline. The CDR3 length is 15 residues. This CDR3 is CASSLGGGGRWELFF. CDR3 in DNA: TGTGCCAGCAGCTTAGGAGGCGGGGGGCGATGGGAGCTGTTTTTC.

J is TRBJ1-3 and V is TRBV29-1; 7 positions agree with TRBD1. CDR1 SQVTM and CDR2 ANQGSEA come from the germline V gene. The trim removed 6 bases at V and 5 bases at J, leaving 4 bases unmatched. The CDR3 sequence is 12 residues long. CDR3 coding DNA: TGCAGCGTCGCGACAGGGAGAAACACCATATATTTT. It yields the protein CSVATGRNTIYF.

The chain combines TRBV29-1 with TRBJ1-2; 7 bases match TRBD1. The CDR3 has 13 residues. Germline loops: CDR1 SQVTM, CDR2 ANQGSEA. V dropped 6 bases and J dropped 8; count of bases not matched to a gene: 12. The CDR3 reads CSVRVTGQLGYTF. CDR3 coding DNA: TGCAGCGTACGTGTGACAGGGCAGTTAGGCTACACCTTC.

This clonotype was recorded a few times. The V and J genes are TRBV24-1 and TRBJ1-2, with TRBD1 as a possible D gene (6 bases). Trimming stripped 12 bases from V and 4 bases from J, with 14 bases between. In germline, CDR1 is KGHDR, CDR2 SFDVKD. CDR3 length equals 12 residues. The CDR3 is CAAGGGSYGYTF. DNA of the CDR3: TGTGCCGCAGGAGGGGGAAGCTATGGCTACACCTTC.

This sequence joins TRBV3-1 and TRBJ1-1; D might be TRBD1 (5 bases). This CDR3 spans 14 amino acids. The V end lost 2 bases, the J end lost 6 bases, and 13 bases lay between the germline ends. CDR1 is LGHDT and CDR2 is YNNKEL in the germline V gene (reference sequence). The DNA for the CDR3 is TGTGCCAGCAGCCAACAGACCTGGGGGGCTGAAGCTTTCTTT. Translated, it gives CASSQQTWGAEAFF.

This clonotype was observed many times. Germline and junction disagree at one end, which may indicate a read error. The J gene is TRBJ2-7, the V gene TRBV6-5; 7 nucleotides align to TRBD1. The CDR3 consists of 12 residues. Germline-derived CDR1 and CDR2 are MNHEY and SVGAGI. The CDR3 reads CASSYRGGEQYF. In DNA form, the CDR3 reads TGTGCCAGTAGTTACAGGGGCGGCGAGCAGTACTTC.

The rearrangement links TRBV6-5 to TRBJ1-4, with D unresolved. V was trimmed by 0 bases and J by 5 bases, leaving 7 bases between them. Germline CDR1 is MNHEY and CDR2 is SVGAGI. The CDR3 totals 14 residues. The CDR3 spells CASSYSSMNEKLFF. The CDR3 region has the DNA TGTGCCAGCAGTTACTCTTCGATGAATGAAAAACTGTTTTTT.

In its sample, this clonotype was seen many times. The rearrangement links TRBV29-1 to TRBJ1-2; D unresolved. From germline, CDR1 is SQVTM and CDR2 ANQGSEA. The V gene lost 7 bases and the J gene lost 0 bases, with 6 bases spanning the gap. The CDR3 sequence is 11 residues long. CDR3 nucleotide sequence: TGCAGCGCCCCAGCTAACTATGGCTACACCTTC. Translation: CSAPANYGYTF.

Concerning this clonotype: The junction shows a germline mismatch at one end, possibly a read error. This sequence joins TRBV10-3 and TRBJ1-1; no definite D call. CDR1 is ENHRY, CDR2 SYGVKD, per germline. The CDR3 runs 14 residues. Here the CDR3 reads CASSYDLMNTEAFF. The CDR3, as DNA: TGTGCCAGCAGTTACGATCTCATGAACACTGAAGCTTTCTTT.